The clone carrying this T cell receptor (beta chain) has just a few counts. Antigen unknown. The sample originates from a study of CD8 T cells in ankylosing spondylitis. Overall study findings and caveats: The clones that were linked to disease were reported to be significantly enriched in matched synovial fluid samples from ankylosing spondylitis patients.

Germline V gives CDR1 SEHNR, CDR2 FQNEAQ (reference sequence). The CDR3 covers 12 residues. The V gene lost 5 bases and the J gene lost 1 base, with 5 bases spanning the gap. Quantitative barcoded 5'-RACE was used to prepare TCR beta libraries. TCRdb re-called the 5' RACE reads with MiXCR, one entry per CDR3 protein. This sample carries 150,000 or so distinct CDR3 sequences, roughly 30% of them seen once, and the ten largest clones take around 6%. V and J are TRBV7-9 and TRBJ2-5; D is unresolved. Sequencing was carried out using synovial fluid, either unsorted or a sorted T cell fraction (not recorded which). The receptor was derived from a male donor with ankylosing spondylitis. CDR3 loop: CASSLPQETQYF. The DNA of the CDR3 is TGTGCCAGCAGCCTTCCCCAAGAGACCCAGTACTTC.